The present entry profiles one T cell receptor beta chain with its context. The table came from immunoSEQ multiplex PCR; TCRdb's copy has only in-frame clones and leaves some out. The repertoire has 65,000 to 95,000 clones, 84% of them found once; the top ten carry approximately 2%. Germline CDR1 MNHNS, CDR2 SASEGT. The CDR3 spans 11 residues. The germline V and J ends were trimmed by 5 bases and 1 base, with 2 bases remaining between them. This specimen belongs to a study of OX40 agonist ivuxolimab in advanced cancers. This clonotype was obtained from an adult with an advanced solid tumor such as melanoma, head and neck, liver or kidney cancer. The chain joins TRBV6-1 to TRBJ1-1; D not resolved. The sequenced sample was CD4+ or CD8+ T cells sorted from blood, obtained in a trial of the OX40 agonist ivuxolimab. DNA for the CDR3: TGTGCCAGCAGTCGGAACACTGAAGCTTTCTTT. Translated: CASSRNTEAFF.